These 3 T cell receptor beta chains were all obtained from the same sample, sequenced in a study of cytomegalovirus exposure and HLA in healthy donors. Amplification used 60 Vbeta primers and 13 Jbeta primers. TCRdb's table, derived via immunoSEQ multiplex PCR, lists solely in-frame clones and lacks some. The table shows around 210,000 clones, with just under 80% occurring only once. Sequencing was performed on PBMCs. The origin of the receptors is a boy aged 5-17 years in good health and CMV-seronegative.

With regard to this clone: Other DNA sequences in the sample encode the same CDR3. The V call is TRBV6-5, the J call TRBJ1-1; D remains unclear. There are 13 residues in the CDR3. CDR1 and CDR2 (germline): MNHEY, SVGAGI. V was cut by 0 bases and J by 5 bases, with 7 bases left in between. The CDR3 DNA follows: TGTGCCAGCAGTTACTCAACGGGAACTGAAGCTTTCTTT. It is translated as CASSYSTGTEAFF.

The chain uses TRBV9 and TRBJ1-2; the D gene is possibly TRBD1 (6 bases). The germline V gene encodes CDR1 SGDLS and CDR2 YYNGEE. The CDR3 totals 14 residues. Trimming removed 3 bases from V and 5 bases from J, with 14 bases in between. Here the CDR3 reads CASSAQGSSYGYTF. As DNA, the CDR3 is TGTGCCAGCAGCGCACAGGGTAGTTCATATGGCTACACCTTC.

The V and J genes are TRBV29-1 and TRBJ2-2; the match to TRBD2 covers 8 bases. The CDR3 sequence is 15 residues long. The ends lost 0 bases at V and 1 base at J; junction bases unmatched: 1. Germline V lookup: CDR1 SQVTM, CDR2 ANQGSEA. The DNA for the CDR3 is TGCAGCGTTGAAGAGAGCGGGAGGAACACCGGGGAGCTGTTTTTT. Translating gives CSVEESGRNTGELFF.